This T cell receptor beta chain derives from a study of blood T cell repertoires in COVID-19. Turning to the study itself: Donors in the United States, Italy and Spain gave samples during acute or convalescent COVID-19.

Original methodology: Estimation of nucleated cell counts relied on the amplification of reference gene primers. TCRdb's table, derived via immunoSEQ multiplex PCR, lists solely in-frame clones and lacks some. V and J calls and clone size are those listed in that table; D and trimming were worked out from the DNA. The sample has 150,000 to 200,000 clones, under 90% seen once; the top ten hold 9.5% to 15%. Germline-derived CDR1 and CDR2 are SGHTA and FQGNSA. The CDR3 contains 15 residues. V was pared by 2 bases and J by 7 bases, with 17 bases between. Sequenced sample: PBMCs or T cells enriched from blood (not recorded which). The rearrangement links TRBV7-2 to TRBJ1-2, with D possibly being TRBD1 (6 bases). The sequence derives from a man between 50 and 59 years old who had recovered from COVID-19. CDR3 bases: TGTGCCAGCAGCTTACAAAAACAGGGTCGAGTTGGCTACACCTTC. Translated, it gives CASSLQKQGRVGYTF.